These 31 T cell receptor beta chains were all obtained from the same sample, sequenced in a study of tumor-infiltrating lymphocytes in primary liver carcinoma. Extraction of RNA together with DNA used about 17-30 mg of unsorted bulk tissue. A primer matching the constant region was used to make TCR beta cDNA from approximately 520 ng of total RNA. TCR beta libraries came from three nested multiplex PCR rounds using slightly modified ARM-PCR. Forward primers for TRBV1-TRBV30 and a C-beta reverse primer served the first two PCR rounds, at about 9 cycles each. TCRdb re-analysed the multiplex PCR reads in MiXCR, keeping a single row per CDR3 protein. The table shows 100,000 or so distinct CDR3 sequences, with around 80% occurring only once. Input material: liver tumor tissue from sampling region 3. As to subset: tumor region T3, left-lateral pole. These TCRs come from a man between 35 and 55 years old with primary liver carcinoma and hepatitis B virus infection.

Details on this clonotype: The junction departs from the called germline gene at one end, perhaps through a read error. The chain has TRBV6-1 and TRBJ2-3, with D unclear. Germline values: CDR1 MNHNS, CDR2 SASEGT. The CDR3 length is 17 residues. The CDR3 nucleotides read TGTGCCAGCAGTGAAGCGCTCGGGCCTCGGTCCACAGATACCCAGTATTTT. Translated, it gives CASSEALGPRSTDTQYF.

As regards this clonotype: Germline and junction disagree at one end, which may indicate a read error. V and J are TRBV12-3 or TRBV12-4 and TRBJ2-7; D possibly corresponds to TRBD2 (5 bases). The CDR3 runs to 13 residues. This CDR3 reads CDSSMKWEPEQYF. The CDR3 DNA sequence: TGTGACAGCAGTATGAAATGGGAGCCCGAGCAGTACTTC.

The CDR3 reads CANSTTEGYQETQYF. For the CDR3, the DNA is TGTGCCAACAGCACCACCGAGGGGTACCAAGAGACCCAGTACTTC. This sequence joins TRBV28 and TRBJ2-5; perhaps D is TRBD1 or TRBD2 (5 bases each). Germline-derived CDR1 and CDR2 are MDHEN and SYDVKM. There are 15 residues in the CDR3. V gave up 10 bases and J gave up 0 bases, with 18 bases separating them.

As for this clonotype: An end of the junction does not agree with germline; a read error may underlie this. The V gene is TRBV6-1, the J gene TRBJ1-5, with a possible D match to TRBD1 (5 bases). CDR1 is MNHNS and CDR2 is SASEGT in the germline V gene. The CDR3 length is 15 residues. For the CDR3, the DNA is TGTGCCAGCAGTGAATGGGGAATGGGGGATCAACCCCTGCATTTT. It encodes CASSEWGMGDQPLHF.

This clonotype was observed at least ten times. The chain combines TRBV5-1 with TRBJ1-3; D is possibly TRBD1 (5 bases). The V gene's germline CDR1 is SGHRS and CDR2 YFSETQ. The V and J ends lost 0 bases and 0 bases respectively, with 13 bases between them. This CDR3 has 17 amino acids. CDR3: CASSLDLVGVSGNTIYF. The DNA for the CDR3 is TGCGCCAGCAGCTTGGACCTAGTAGGGGTCTCTGGAAACACCATATATTTT.

The genes are TRBV5-6 and TRBJ2-2; 8 nucleotides match TRBD2. V lost 2 bases, J lost 5 bases, and 14 bases stayed unmatched. The germline CDR1 and CDR2 sequences are SGHDT and YYEEEE. This CDR3 contains 18 residues. The CDR3 spells CASSLILSGGSGTGELFF. As DNA, the CDR3 is TGTGCCAGCAGCTTAATCCTATCGGGAGGGTCGGGAACCGGGGAGCTGTTTTTT.

V is TRBV11-2 and J is TRBJ2-7, with TRBD1 matching over 9 bases. The V gene end was trimmed by 1 base and the J gene end by 5 bases; junction bases not matched to a gene: 6. Germline V lookup: CDR1 SGHAT, CDR2 FQNNGV. The length of the CDR3 is 15 residues. CDR3 in DNA: TGTGCCAGCAGCTTAGGGTGGACAGGGGATAACGAGCAGTACTTC. Residues: CASSLGWTGDNEQYF.

As to this clonotype: At one boundary the junction diverges from the germline segment, which might be a read error. V and J are TRBV11-2 and TRBJ2-3, with unresolved D. The CDR3 is made up of 13 amino acids. CDR1 SGHAT and CDR2 FQNNGV come from the germline V gene. CDR3 sequence (DNA): TGTGCCAGCAGCTCCATCATGGCAGATATGCAGTATTTT. This sequence encodes CASSSIMADMQYF.

This clonotype came up a few times. The CDR3 does not close with the conserved phenylalanine or tryptophan, likely indicating a read error. The gene calls are TRBV5-5 and TRBJ2-3; 8 bases line up with TRBD1. The length of the CDR3 is 17 residues. CDR1 SGHKS and CDR2 YYEKEE come from the germline V gene (reference sequence). CDR3 nucleotide sequence: TGTGCCAGCAGCTTGCTTCAGGGGGCGGTACGCACAGGTACGCAGTATTTA. This translates into CASSLLQGAVRTGTQYL.

V gene TRBV29-1 combines with J gene TRBJ2-3, with 7 bases identical to TRBD2. The CDR3 is made up of 15 amino acids. CDR1 and CDR2 from the germline V gene are SQVTM and ANQGSEA. CDR3 nucleotides: TGCAACGCCCGACCGCGGGAGAGGGGCACAGATACGCAGTATTTT. It encodes CNARPRERGTDTQYF.

To note about this clonotype: At one boundary the junction diverges from the germline segment, which might be a read error. The V and J genes are TRBV6-2 or TRBV6-3 and TRBJ2-7; D may correspond to TRBD1 or TRBD2 (5 bases each). Germline lookup yields CDR1 MNHEY and CDR2 SVGEGT. The CDR3 is 12 residues long. CDR3 sequence reads: CASSVDRDEQHF. The CDR3 DNA follows: TGTGCCAGCAGTGTCGACCGGGACGAGCAGCACTTC.

The chain links TRBV7-8 to TRBJ2-1; 11 bases map to TRBD2. This CDR3 has 15 residues. Germline V gives CDR1 SGHVS, CDR2 FQNEAQ. With V trimmed by 6 bases and J by 8 bases, 9 bases remained unmatched. The CDR3 DNA sequence: TGTGCCAGCAGTCTGACTAGCGGGATGGTCGATGAGCAGTTCTTC. Encoded protein: CASSLTSGMVDEQFF.

The chain joins TRBV11-2 to TRBJ2-7; 8 nucleotides match TRBD2. The CDR3 length is 18 residues. Germline V gives CDR1 SGHAT, CDR2 FQNNGV. V was pared by 4 bases and J by 4 bases, with 18 bases of the junction left unmatched. CDR3 bases: TGTGCCAGCAGCTCTGAAGGGACTTACGGGAGGGCTTCTTACGAGCAGTACTTC. This encodes CASSSEGTYGRASYEQYF.

This clonotype was picked up a small number of times. The chain links TRBV29-1 to TRBJ2-1; 7 nucleotides align to TRBD1. Germline CDR1 SQVTM, CDR2 ANQGSEA. There are 12 residues in the CDR3. V shed 6 bases, J shed 10 bases, and the junction held 9 bases outside the gene matches. The CDR3 here is CSVDRGLREQFF. In nucleotides, the CDR3 is TGCAGCGTGGATAGGGGGCTTCGGGAGCAGTTCTTC.

With regard to this clonotype: The germline gene is not matched at one end of the junction; a read error may be the cause. The chain joins TRBV11-2 to TRBJ2-5; the D gene is possibly TRBD1 (6 bases). The CDR3 is 15 amino acids. CDR1 SGHAT and CDR2 FQNNGV come from the germline V gene. The CDR3 region is CDSSLRSAPGVAQYF. The DNA of the CDR3 is TGTGACAGCAGCCTCCGGTCAGCCCCAGGGGTGGCCCAGTACTTC.

As to this clonotype: This CDR3 is missing its conserved last phenylalanine or tryptophan, likely due to a read error. The limits of the CDR3 on the DNA are not certain, so only TCRdb's listed CDR3 is given. The genes are TRBV6-1 and TRBJ2-3; the DNA was not compared with TRBD1, the D call given in the table. CDR1 is MNHNS and CDR2 is SASEGT in the germline V gene. Counting both end residues, the CDR3 totals 16 amino acids. The CDR3 region is CARSEIGGHYTDTRYI.

Note on this clonotype: The CDR3 carries no conserved terminal phenylalanine or tryptophan, so it likely arises from a read error. The limits of the CDR3 on the DNA are not certain, so only TCRdb's listed CDR3 is given. The rearrangement joins TRBV12-3 or TRBV12-4 to TRBJ2-7. The CDR3 spans 17 amino acids, including both terminal residues. The CDR3 region is CASSLRLAETHSYEHYL.

This clonotype was picked up one time. As the CDR3 is not closed by the conserved phenylalanine or tryptophan, this likely results from a read error. The chain employs TRBV29-1 and TRBJ1-5; TRBD1 aligns across 9 bases. V lost 7 bases, J lost 6 bases, and 7 bases stayed unmatched. Germline CDR1 reads SQVTM; CDR2 reads ANQGSEA. The length of the CDR3 is 13 residues. CDR3 amino acids: CSDGQGIGQPQHI. CDR3 DNA: TGCAGCGATGGACAGGGGATAGGTCAGCCCCAGCATATT.

Worth noting for this clonotype: At one of its ends the junction is not consistent with the germline gene, which may arise from a read error. V gene TRBV29-1 combines with J gene TRBJ2-4; 7 nucleotides agree with TRBD1. This CDR3 is 13 amino acids long. Germline V gene sequence: CDR1 SQVTM, CDR2 ANQGSEA. CDR3 nucleotide sequence: TGCAGCGTTACGGACAGGTGGGAGAACATTCAATACTTC. Protein product: CSVTDRWENIQYF.

With regard to this clonotype: A much larger clone sits a single nucleotide away, making a read error possible. The chain links TRBV30 to TRBJ1-6; D gene uncertain. CDR1 is GTSNPN and CDR2 is SVGIG in the germline V gene (reference sequence). The CDR3 runs 14 residues. In DNA form, the CDR3 reads TGTGCCTGGAGGACTCTCGGACGTCATTCACCCCACCACTTT. Its protein product is CAWRTLGRHSPHHF.

This clonotype showed up many times. This chain's CDR3 is CASGVRNEQFF. The CDR3 nucleotides are TGTGCCAGCGGAGTCAGGAATGAGCAGTTCTTC. V and J are TRBV28 and TRBJ2-1; unclear D gene. The CDR3 is 11 residues long. The V end lost 8 bases, the J end lost 7 bases, and 9 bases lay between the germline ends. Germline values: CDR1 MDHEN, CDR2 SYDVKM. The full variable domain, with the rest looked up from reference TRBV28 and TRBJ2-1, is DVKVTQSSRYLVKRTGEKVFLECVQDMDHENMFWYRQDPGLGLRLIYFSYDVKMKEKGDIPEGYSVSREKKERFSLILESASTNQTSMYLCASGVRNEQFFGPGTRLTVL.

About this clonotype: This could be a read error, since a much larger clone is one nucleotide away. This chain joins TRBV5-1 and TRBJ2-5, with D tentatively TRBD1 (5 bases). Looked up from germline, CDR1 is SGHRS and CDR2 is YFSETQ. This CDR3 spans 13 amino acids. The CDR3 is CASRLEGVETQCF. The CDR3 DNA reads TGCGCCAGCAGGTTAGAAGGGGTCGAGACCCAGTGCTTC.

With respect to this clonotype: A read error may produce the germline difference seen at one junction end. The rearrangement links TRBV6-6 to TRBJ2-3; 8 bases agree with TRBD2. CDR1 is MNHNY, CDR2 SVGAGI, per germline (reference sequence). The CDR3 consists of 14 residues. In nucleotides, the CDR3 is TGTGCCAGCAGTCGGACTAGCCAGGAAGATACGCATTATTTT. Protein: CASSRTSQEDTHYF.

This clonotype rates as hyperexpanded (1% or more). The gene calls are TRBV11-3 and TRBJ2-1; D gene ambiguous. Trimming stripped 2 bases from V and 6 bases from J, with 5 bases between. Germline loops: CDR1 SGHNT, CDR2 YENEEA. There are 12 residues in the CDR3. CDR3 region: CASSLNANEQFF. CDR3 nucleotides: TGTGCCAGCAGCTTAAATGCCAATGAGCAGTTCTTC.

Notes on this clonotype: The conserved phenylalanine or tryptophan normally closing the CDR3 is absent here, so this likely arose from a read error. The V call is TRBV14, the J call TRBJ2-7, with D perhaps TRBD1 or TRBD2 (5 bases each). CDR1 and CDR2 from the germline V gene are SGHDN and FVKESK. The CDR3 consists of 15 residues. The germline V and J ends were trimmed by 7 bases and 4 bases, with 20 bases remaining between them. CDR3 nucleotide sequence: TGTGCCAGCAACCCCTCGGGACGGAAACTATACGAGCAGTACTAC. It codes for CASNPSGRKLYEQYY.

Regarding this clonotype: Compared with germline, one end of the junction differs, possibly owing to a read error. This sequence joins TRBV4-1 and TRBJ2-5, with a tentative D call TRBD2 (6 bases). The CDR3 runs 16 residues. Looked up from germline, CDR1 is MGHRA and CDR2 is YSYEKL. The CDR3 spells CASSQNPGPAGETQYF. The CDR3 nucleotides read TGTGCCAGCAGCCAAAATCCAGGACCAGCGGGAGAGACCCAGTACTTC.

This clonotype was counted a few times. A read error may be the cause here, since a much bigger clone is one base away. The chain is built from TRBV28 and TRBJ1-6; D is unresolved. The CDR3 spans 14 residues. From germline, CDR1 is MDHEN and CDR2 SYDVKM. The CDR3 sequence is CTSSPESVNSPLHF. Written as DNA, the CDR3 is TGTACCAGCAGCCCCGAATCTGTTAATTCACCCCTCCACTTT.

V usage is TRBV4-3 and J usage is TRBJ2-3, with D perhaps being TRBD1 or TRBD2 (5 bases each). The CDR3 has 15 residues. Germline V gene sequence: CDR1 LGHNA, CDR2 YSLEER. The CDR3 loop is CTNSRRQWGTDTQYF. CDR3 nucleotide sequence: TGCACCAACAGCCGCCGGCAGTGGGGGACAGATACGCAGTATTTT.

The rearrangement uses TRBV5-4 and TRBJ2-5; D is possibly TRBD1 or TRBD2 (6 bases each). V shed 4 bases and J shed 7 bases, with 23 bases lying between them. The length of the CDR3 is 16 residues. The V gene's germline CDR1 is SGHNT and CDR2 YYREEE (reference sequence). The CDR3, as DNA: TGTGCCAGCAGCGGAACCACAGGGAGGAGAATGGGGACCCAGTACTTC. This gives the protein CASSGTTGRRMGTQYF.

As concerns this clonotype: The CDR3 ends on some other residue instead of the conserved phenylalanine or tryptophan, so this is likely a read error. The J gene is TRBJ2-1, the V gene TRBV6-5, with 9 bases fitting TRBD1. This CDR3 is built from 17 residues. Germline V gene data show CDR1 as MNHEY and CDR2 as SVGAGI. The CDR3 nucleotides are TGTGCCAACAGTGGCCGATCCGGGACAGGGCTATACAATGAGCAGTTCTTA. Its translation: CANSGRSGTGLYNEQFL.

The V call is TRBV4-1, the J call TRBJ2-2; D gene ambiguous. CDR1 MGHRA and CDR2 YSYEKL come from the germline V gene. Trimming removed 0 bases from V and 9 bases from J, with 14 bases in between. There are 15 residues in the CDR3. CDR3 amino acids: CASSQDLNSARELFF. The CDR3 bases are TGCGCCAGCAGCCAAGATCTAAACAGTGCGAGGGAGCTGTTTTTT.